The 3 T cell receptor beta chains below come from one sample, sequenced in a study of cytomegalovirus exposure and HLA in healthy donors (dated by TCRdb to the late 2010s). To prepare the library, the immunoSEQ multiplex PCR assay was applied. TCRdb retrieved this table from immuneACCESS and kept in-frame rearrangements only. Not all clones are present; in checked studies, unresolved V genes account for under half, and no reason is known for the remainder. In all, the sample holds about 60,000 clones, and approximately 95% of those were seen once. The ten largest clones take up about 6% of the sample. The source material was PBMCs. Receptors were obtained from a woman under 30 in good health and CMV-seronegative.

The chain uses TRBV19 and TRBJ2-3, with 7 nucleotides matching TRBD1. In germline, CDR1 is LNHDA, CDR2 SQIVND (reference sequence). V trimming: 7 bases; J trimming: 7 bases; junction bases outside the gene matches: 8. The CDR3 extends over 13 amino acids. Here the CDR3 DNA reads TGTGCCAGTAAGGGGGCCAGTTTGCATACGCAGTATTTT. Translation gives CASKGASLHTQYF. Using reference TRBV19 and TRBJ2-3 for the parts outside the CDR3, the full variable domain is DGGITQSPKYLFRKEGQNVTLSCEQNLNHDAMYWYRQDPGQGLRLIYYSQIVNDFQKGDIAEGYSVSREKKESFPLTVTSAQKNPTAFYLCASKGASLHTQYFGPGTRLTVL.

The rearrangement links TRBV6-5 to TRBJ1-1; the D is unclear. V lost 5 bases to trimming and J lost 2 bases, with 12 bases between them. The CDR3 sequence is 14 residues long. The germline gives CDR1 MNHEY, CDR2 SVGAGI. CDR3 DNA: TGTGCCAGCAGTCTAGCCCCCCTCAACACTGAAGCTTTCTTT. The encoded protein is CASSLAPLNTEAFF.

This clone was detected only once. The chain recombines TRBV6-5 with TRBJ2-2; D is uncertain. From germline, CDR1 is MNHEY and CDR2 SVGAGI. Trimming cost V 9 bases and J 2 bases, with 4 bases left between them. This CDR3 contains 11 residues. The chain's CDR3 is CASSNTGELFF. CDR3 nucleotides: TGTGCCAGTTCTAACACCGGGGAGCTGTTTTTT.